This record concerns one T cell receptor (beta chain) sequence. The data belong to a study of blood T cell repertoires in COVID-19. About the research overall: The origin of the acute and convalescent COVID-19 samples was the United States, Italy and Spain. Nucleic acid was either cDNA or gDNA, and it came from T cells, B-cell-depleted T cells, or PBMCs.

Assay used: immunoSEQ multiplex PCR; TCRdb lists only in-frame clones, some missing. The table lists some 48,000 clones, just over 90% of them singletons, with under 6.5% in the top ten. This CDR3 has 13 residues. The germline gives CDR1 SNHLY, CDR2 FYNNEI. Trimming took off 6 bases at V and 7 bases at J, with 13 bases between the two ends. The origin of this receptor is a man between 70 and 80 years old with acute or convalescent COVID-19. The chain recombines TRBV2 with TRBJ1-5; D ambiguous. The sequencing sample was made of peripheral blood. The CDR3 bases are TGTGCCAGCAGAGGAGGGATCGACCAGCCCCAGCATTTT. Translated, it gives CASRGGIDQPQHF.